This T cell receptor (beta chain) was recovered during a study of blood T cell repertoires in COVID-19. Whole-study context: Material from acute and convalescent COVID-19 was sourced from the United States, Italy and Spain. In each case, the material was cDNA or gDNA derived from T cells, B-cell-depleted T cells, or PBMCs.

As processed by the authors: Counts of nucleated cells, estimated from reference gene primer amplification, were obtained. Method: immunoSEQ multiplex PCR; TCRdb's copy keeps in-frame clones and lacks some. V and J calls and clone size are copied from that table; D and trimming were computed from the DNA. The table lists around 260,000 clones, about nine tenths of them singletons. The CDR3 spans 16 residues. V was cut by 4 bases and J by 0 bases, with 15 bases left in between. The germline V gene encodes CDR1 SGHDN and CDR2 FVKESK. The specimen sequenced was peripheral blood. This TCR came from a man in his sixties who had recovered from COVID-19. The V gene is TRBV14, the J gene TRBJ1-1, with D maybe TRBD1 (6 bases). CDR3 bases: TGTGCCAGCAGCCCGCAGCGACAGGTCATGAACACTGAAGCTTTCTTT. It encodes CASSPQRQVMNTEAFF. The entire variable domain, with the rest obtained from reference TRBV14 and TRBJ1-1, is as follows: EAGVTQFPSHSVIEKGQTVTLRCDPISGHDNLYWYRRVMGKEIKFLLHFVKESKQDESGMPNNRFLAERTGGTYSTLKVQPAELEDSGVYFCASSPQRQVMNTEAFFGQGTRLTVV.